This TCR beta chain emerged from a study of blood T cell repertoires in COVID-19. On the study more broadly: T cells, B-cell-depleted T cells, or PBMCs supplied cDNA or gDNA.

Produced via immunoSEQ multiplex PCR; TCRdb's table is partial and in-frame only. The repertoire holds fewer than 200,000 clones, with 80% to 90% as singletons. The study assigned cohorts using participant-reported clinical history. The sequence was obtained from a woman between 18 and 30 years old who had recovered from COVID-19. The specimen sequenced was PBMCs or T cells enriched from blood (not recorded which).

CDR3 DNA sequence: TGTGCCACCAGCACCTATTCCCCAGGGTTAGCTTTCTTT. Amino acids: CATSTYSPGLAFF. This sequence joins TRBV15 and TRBJ1-1, with D perhaps matching TRBD1 (5 bases). CDR1 and CDR2 (germline): LNHNV, YYDKDF (reference sequence). V dropped 4 bases and J dropped 10 bases, with 16 bases sitting between them. This CDR3 has 13 residues.